This passage covers 8 T cell receptor beta chains from one sample sequenced in a study of response to subunit inactivated influenza vaccine. Via MiXCR, TCRdb re-called the RT-PCR reads, giving one row per CDR3 protein. The sample gives roughly 670,000 distinct CDR3 sequences, 11% to 15% of which show up once; around 7.6% is in the top ten. The material sequenced was PBMCs from blood, taken about 14 days before vaccination. These receptors all stem from a man aged 50 to 59 who received an inactivated influenza vaccine.

The V gene is TRBV28, the J gene TRBJ1-1; the D gene is possibly TRBD1 (6 bases). Germline lookup yields CDR1 MDHEN and CDR2 SYDVKM. Trimming took 2 bases from V and 11 from J, leaving 15 bases between them. The CDR3 contains 13 residues. The CDR3 is CASSLGGSKVAFF. In DNA, the CDR3 is TGTGCCAGCAGTTTAGGGGGCTCGAAAGTGGCTTTCTTT.

This clonotype was counted many times. The chain recombines TRBV4-2 with TRBJ1-1, with D tentatively TRBD1 (5 bases). CDR1 and CDR2 from the germline V gene are LGHNA and YNFKEQ. The length of the CDR3 is 15 residues. Trimming pared 0 bases from V and 3 bases from J, leaving 11 bases between. In nucleotides, the CDR3 is TGTGCCAGCAGCCAAGACCTCAAGGGGTACACTGAAGCTTTCTTT. Its protein product is CASSQDLKGYTEAFF.

V is TRBV19 and J is TRBJ1-5; TRBD1 might be the D (6 bases). Germline lookup yields CDR1 LNHDA and CDR2 SQIVND (reference sequence). Trimming removed 4 bases at V and 2 bases at J, with 12 bases between. The CDR3 consists of 15 residues. CDR3 DNA sequence: TGTGCCAGTAGTACCGGACAGTTCGGCAATCAGCCCCAGCATTTT. This translates into CASSTGQFGNQPQHF.

This sequence joins TRBV20-1 and TRBJ1-5; 7 bases are a match to TRBD1. The CDR3 totals 18 residues. Looked up from germline, CDR1 is DFQATT and CDR2 is SNEGSKA (reference sequence). With V trimmed by 0 bases and J by 2 bases, 13 bases remained unmatched. In DNA form, the CDR3 reads TGCAGTGCTAGAGATAGCCAGGGGGTAGGAAATGGCAATCAGCCCCAGCATTTT. Its translation: CSARDSQGVGNGNQPQHF.

This clonotype was counted ten times or more. The chain combines TRBV28 with TRBJ2-6; D gene ambiguous. The CDR3 is 17 amino acids. V was cut by 4 bases and J by 4 bases, with 17 bases left in between. The germline CDR1 and CDR2 sequences are MDHEN and SYDVKM. The CDR3, as DNA: TGTGCCAGCAGTTCCATCGGCGAGGTAGGGGGGGCCAACGTCCTGACTTTC. Translated, it gives CASSSIGEVGGANVLTF. The full variable domain, in which reference TRBV28 and TRBJ2-6 provide the parts outside the CDR3, is DVKVTQSSRYLVKRTGEKVFLECVQDMDHENMFWYRQDPGLGLRLIYFSYDVKMKEKGDIPEGYSVSREKKERFSLILESASTNQTSMYLCASSSIGEVGGANVLTFGAGSRLTVL.

The chain uses TRBV20-1 and TRBJ2-2, with D uncertain. This CDR3 has 13 amino acids. Germline V gene lookup returns CDR1 DFQATT and CDR2 SNEGSKA (reference sequence). Trimming shortened V by 2 bases and J by 4 bases, and 8 bases separated the two germline ends. The CDR3 loop is CSARRSRTGELFF. The DNA of the CDR3 is TGCAGTGCTAGACGGTCCCGCACCGGGGAGCTGTTTTTT.

This clonotype was observed a handful of times. The CDR3 sequence: CASTGRITDTQYF. Written as DNA, the CDR3 is TGTGCCAGCACTGGCAGGATTACAGATACGCAGTATTTT. The chain couples TRBV2 to TRBJ2-3; D is uncertain. The CDR3 consists of 13 residues. Germline V gene lookup returns CDR1 SNHLY and CDR2 FYNNEI. Trimming took 7 bases from V and 3 from J, leaving 11 bases between them.

In this sample, this clonotype turned up a few times. The chain is built from TRBV12-3 or TRBV12-4 and TRBJ2-7; maybe TRBD2 (6 bases). The ends were cut back, 7 bases at V and 6 bases at J, with 22 bases in the middle. The CDR3 contains 15 residues. DNA of the CDR3: TGTGCCAGCATCATACCGGGACTTCGGGCCCCCGAGCAGTACTTC. Its protein is CASIIPGLRAPEQYF.